This entry lists 21 T cell receptor beta chains sequenced from one sample in a study of blood T cell repertoires in COVID-19. Sequenced by immunoSEQ multiplex PCR; TCRdb stores in-frame clones only, minus some. The table has 61,000 or so clones, about 90% seen once. Sequencing was carried out using peripheral blood. All receptors come from a woman over 75 with active COVID-19.

The CDR3, as DNA: TGTGCCACCAGCAGAGGACGGACTACAGGGGAATTCCCCTACACCTTC. It translates to CATSRGRTTGEFPYTF. V usage is TRBV15 and J usage is TRBJ1-2; 7 nucleotides match TRBD1. Germline CDR1 and CDR2: LNHNV and YYDKDF (reference sequence). This CDR3 is built from 16 residues. With 1 base clipped from V and 10 bases from J, the junction kept 15 bases outside the gene matches.

The chain uses TRBV4-1 and TRBJ2-7; 14 bases are shared with TRBD2. This CDR3 is built from 16 residues. Germline lookup yields CDR1 MGHRA and CDR2 YSYEKL. The junction had 2 bases not matched to a gene; V was cut back by 1 base and J by 3 bases. The CDR3 coding sequence is TGCGCCAGCAGCCAAGTGGGGACTAGCGGGGGCTACGAGCAGTACTTC. This codes for CASSQVGTSGGYEQYF.

Within the sample, this clone is hyperexpanded. The chain employs TRBV2 and TRBJ2-1; D may be TRBD2 (7 bases). The CDR3 length is 14 residues. Germline CDR1 is SNHLY and CDR2 is FYNNEI. V lost 7 bases, J lost 2 bases, and 12 bases lay in between. The CDR3 DNA sequence: TGTGCCAGCAAGGGGGGGGCCGCCTACAATGAGCAGTTCTTC. This translates into CASKGGAAYNEQFF.

V usage is TRBV5-6 and J usage is TRBJ2-3; D possibly uses TRBD1 or TRBD2 (6 bases each). CDR1 is SGHDT, CDR2 YYEEEE, per germline. V was pared by 4 bases and J by 6 bases, with 12 bases between. The CDR3 consists of 13 residues. CDR3 sequence reads: CASSLGGLDTQYF. The CDR3 DNA reads TGTGCCAGCAGCCTGGGGGGCCTGGATACGCAGTATTTT.

The chain uses TRBV7-8 and TRBJ1-2, with 10 bases that match TRBD1. The CDR3 spans 16 residues. Germline lookup yields CDR1 SGHVS and CDR2 FQNEAQ. With V trimmed by 3 bases and J by 4 bases, 8 bases remained unmatched. The CDR3 here is CASSFRTGGGGYGYTF. CDR3 DNA sequence: TGTGCCAGCAGCTTTAGGACAGGGGGAGGAGGCTATGGCTACACCTTC.

J is TRBJ2-3 and V is TRBV3-1 (or the pseudogene TRBV3-2); weak D call: TRBD2 (6 bases). The germline V and J ends were trimmed by 1 base and 1 base, with 12 bases remaining between them. Germline V gives CDR1 LGHDT, CDR2 YNNKEL (reference sequence). The CDR3 runs to 16 residues. The CDR3 sequence: CASSQGGGLRTDTQYF. In DNA, the CDR3 is TGTGCCAGCAGCCAAGGGGGAGGCTTGCGCACAGATACGCAGTATTTT.

This chain links TRBV18 with TRBJ1-4; D not resolved. With 2 bases removed from V and 2 bases from J, the gap between germline ends came to 12 bases. This CDR3 is 16 amino acids long. CDR1 and CDR2 (germline): KGHSH, LQKENI. CDR3 bases: TGTGCCAGCTCACCATCTTTCGTCCCCACTAATGAAAAACTGTTTTTT. This gives the protein CASSPSFVPTNEKLFF.

V is TRBV28 and J is TRBJ1-4; TRBD1 agrees at 9 bases. Germline values: CDR1 MDHEN, CDR2 SYDVKM. J lost 6 bases, V lost 5 bases, and 7 bases had no gene match. The CDR3 consists of 15 residues. The CDR3 region is CASSDRGTGYEKLFF. The CDR3 region has the DNA TGTGCCAGCAGTGACCGCGGGACAGGGTATGAAAAACTGTTTTTT.

The V and J genes are TRBV3-1 (or the pseudogene TRBV3-2) and TRBJ2-7; 10 bases line up with TRBD1. V trimming: 5 bases; J trimming: 3 bases; junction bases outside the gene matches: 7. Germline V CDR1 and CDR2: LGHDT, YNNKEL (reference sequence). The CDR3 loop spans 15 amino acids. CDR3 coding DNA: TGTGCCAGCAGCGAAGGGACAGGGGACTACTACGAGCAGTACTTC. Its translation is CASSEGTGDYYEQYF.

CDR3 in amino acids: CASSQSAGPPKSSYNSPLHF. DNA for the CDR3: TGCGCCAGCAGCCAGTCAGCGGGACCTCCGAAAAGCTCCTATAATTCACCCCTCCACTTT. The J gene is TRBJ1-6, the V gene TRBV4-1, with a weak D call TRBD1 (5 bases). Trimming took 3 bases from V and 0 from J, leaving 21 bases between them. Germline V gene data show CDR1 as MGHRA and CDR2 as YSYEKL. CDR3 length: 20 amino acids.

A few counts support this clone. The chain links TRBV2 to TRBJ2-7, with TRBD1 as a possible D gene (5 bases). The CDR3 runs 11 residues. Trimming cost V 6 bases and J 7 bases, with 10 bases left between them. Germline CDR1 and CDR2: SNHLY and FYNNEI. CDR3 protein: CASSPGLEQYF. CDR3 DNA sequence: TGTGCCAGCAGCCCAGGGTTGGAGCAGTACTTC. Looking up the rest from reference TRBV2 and TRBJ2-7 gives the full variable domain: EPEVTQTPSHQVTQMGQEVILRCVPISNHLYFYWYRQILGQKVEFLVSFYNNEISEKSEIFDDQFSVERPDGSNFTLKIRSTKLEDSAMYFCASSPGLEQYFGPGTRLTVT.

The table lists this clone with a count of one. V usage is TRBV3-1 (or the pseudogene TRBV3-2) and J usage is TRBJ1-2, with 7 bases lining up with TRBD1. The junction had 15 bases not matched to a gene; V was cut back by 5 bases and J by 0 bases. From germline, CDR1 is LGHDT and CDR2 YNNKEL (reference sequence). The CDR3 totals 18 residues. Written as DNA, the CDR3 is TGTGCCAGCAGCAAACAGGGGAGAAGCGACGGGGCTAACTATGGCTACACCTTC. It is translated as CASSKQGRSDGANYGYTF.

The V gene is TRBV11-2, the J gene TRBJ1-1, with D perhaps matching TRBD1 (6 bases). V lost 4 bases and J 1 base, leaving 10 bases between the germline ends. The CDR3 has 14 amino acids. The germline V gene encodes CDR1 SGHAT and CDR2 FQNNGV. CDR3 protein: CASSSQTGNTEAFF. In DNA form, the CDR3 reads TGTGCCAGCAGCTCGCAGACAGGGAACACTGAAGCTTTCTTT.

The table lists this clone with a count of one. This chain connects TRBV9 to TRBJ2-4; maybe TRBD1 (6 bases). The ends were cut back, 4 bases at V and 10 bases at J, with 18 bases in the middle. The CDR3 consists of 14 residues. CDR1 and CDR2 from the germline V gene are SGDLS and YYNGEE. The chain's CDR3 is CASSLRQEDNIQYF. DNA of the CDR3: TGTGCCAGCAGCCTTAGACAGGAGGATAATATTCAGTACTTC.

This rearrangement joins TRBV18 to TRBJ2-1; D gene unclear. The CDR3 sequence is 13 residues long. Germline V gives CDR1 KGHSH, CDR2 LQKENI. Trimming removed 4 bases at V and 8 bases at J, with 12 bases between. The CDR3 sequence is CASSQTREYEQFF. For the CDR3, the DNA is TGTGCCAGCTCACAGACACGAGAGTATGAGCAGTTCTTC.

In this sample, this clone turned up a few times. This chain links TRBV11-2 with TRBJ1-3; D not certain. Per the germline V gene, CDR1 is SGHAT and CDR2 is FQNNGV. The germline V and J ends were trimmed by 4 bases and 0 bases, with 10 bases remaining between them. The CDR3 covers 15 residues. The CDR3: CASSSGLSSGNTIYF. The CDR3 DNA follows: TGTGCCAGCAGCTCGGGTTTAAGCTCTGGAAACACCATATATTTT.

This chain uses TRBV6-5 with TRBJ1-2, with D possibly being TRBD1 (5 bases). V was shortened by 5 bases and J by 1 base, with 8 bases between the two germline ends. Germline-derived CDR1 and CDR2 are MNHEY and SVGAGI. The CDR3 length is 13 residues. CDR3 DNA sequence: TGTGCCAGCAGTCTCGACAGTAACTATGGCTACACCTTC. Protein product: CASSLDSNYGYTF.

V gene TRBV7-2 combines with J gene TRBJ2-7; 10 bases fit TRBD1. The length of the CDR3 is 15 residues. The V gene's germline CDR1 is SGHTA and CDR2 FQGNSA. The V segment lost 4 bases and the J segment 3 bases; nucleotides outside the gene matches: 6. The CDR3 reads CASSYRTGGVYEQYF. For the CDR3, the DNA is TGTGCCAGCAGCTACCGGACAGGGGGTGTCTACGAGCAGTACTTC.

The chain combines TRBV28 with TRBJ2-7; D is undetermined. Trimming took 5 bases from V and 5 from J, leaving 4 bases between them. The CDR3 runs 10 residues. Germline CDR1 reads MDHEN; CDR2 reads SYDVKM. CDR3 sequence (DNA): TGTGCCAGCAGTGCGAACGAGCAGTACTTC. The encoded protein is CASSANEQYF.

The rearrangement joins TRBV6-6 to TRBJ2-7, with 7 bases identical to TRBD1. The CDR3 is 15 residues long. V lost 6 bases and J lost 0; bases outside the gene matches: 8. Germline CDR1 reads MNHNY; CDR2 reads SVGAGI (reference sequence). The CDR3: CASRSDRDLSYEQYF. DNA of the CDR3: TGTGCCAGCAGATCCGACAGGGACCTCTCCTACGAGCAGTACTTC.

The V call is TRBV30, the J call TRBJ1-6; 7 nucleotides align to TRBD1. Germline lookup yields CDR1 GTSNPN and CDR2 SVGIG (reference sequence). The CDR3 spans 13 residues. With V trimmed by 2 bases and J by 10 bases, 5 bases remained unmatched. This CDR3 reads CAWSRTGSSPLHF. The CDR3 DNA is TGTGCCTGGAGTAGGACAGGATCATCACCCCTCCACTTT.